This record concerns one T cell receptor beta chain sequence. Antigen unknown. Its ends do not fully match the called genes, so a read error is possible. This sample was included in a study of T cell repertoires in cytomegalovirus infection. Overall study: Evidence of both CMV infection and a matching HLA type came from public TCR beta signatures.

Study findings and constraints: Individuals carrying CMV plus the relevant HLA were identified by cumulative frequency of public TCR beta families.

The CDR3 runs to 17 residues. Germline lookup yields CDR1 LNHDA and CDR2 SQIVND (reference sequence). TCRdb reanalysed the reads using MiXCR and keeps one entry per CDR3 protein. The sample yields 150,000 to 200,000 distinct CDR3 sequences, 14% seen once. This chain connects TRBV19 to TRBJ1-1; D remains ambiguous. The sequenced material came from PBMCs. This TCR was sampled from a human donor in good health (CMV status not recorded). Some clones in this sample may be carry-over from other donors' samples. The CDR3, as DNA: TGTGCCAGTAGTATTGGATTGGGCTCCGCCATGAACACTGAAGCTTCCTTT. Translating it yields CASSIGLGSAMNTEASF.